Here is one T cell receptor beta chain with its context. The data stem from a study of cytomegalovirus exposure and HLA in healthy donors. Libraries were prepared by immunoSEQ multiplex PCR; TCRdb keeps only in-frame clonotypes and omits some of them. The sample consists of approximately 200,000 clones, about 93% of them appearing once. The sequenced sample consisted of PBMCs. The clonotype was recovered from a woman aged 18-35 years in good health and CMV-seronegative.

Here the CDR3 DNA reads TGTGCCATCAGTCGCCATCCAACCCCGGCGGGCACTGAAGCTTTCTTT. Its translation: CAISRHPTPAGTEAFF. This chain uses TRBV10-3 with TRBJ1-1; D gene ambiguous. The CDR3 length is 16 residues. Trimming removed 5 bases at V and 4 bases at J, with 20 bases between. The germline V gene encodes CDR1 ENHRY and CDR2 SYGVKD.